A selection of T cell receptor beta chains follows, all from one sample in a study of cytomegalovirus exposure and HLA in healthy donors. Method: immunoSEQ multiplex PCR; TCRdb's copy keeps in-frame clones and lacks some. This sample has 100,000 to 150,000 clones, with roughly nine tenths found just once. The sample comprised PBMCs. The origin of the receptors is a young woman in good health and CMV-seronegative. The CDR3 runs from the conserved cysteine through the conserved F or W. D genes are given only for firm matches. Size tells how often a clone was seen (once, few, many) or the class of an expanded clone, and some rows leave it out.

j_call: TRBJ1-2
d_call: NA
v_call: TRBV11-2
clone_size: NA
cdr3_aa: CASSLDREVVYGYTF
cdr3_nt: TGTGCCAGCAGCTTAGATCGGGAGGTGGTATATGGCTACACCTTC

j_call: TRBJ1-6
d_call: NA
v_call: TRBV5-5
clone_size: NA
cdr3_aa: CASSLGEGNSPLHF
cdr3_nt: TGTGCCAGCAGCTTAGGGGAGGGTAATTCACCCCTCCACTTT

j_call: TRBJ2-1
d_call: NA
v_call: TRBV18
clone_size: NA
cdr3_aa: CASSPPTVNEQFF
cdr3_nt: TGTGCCAGCTCACCACCCACAGTCAATGAGCAGTTCTTC

j_call: TRBJ1-1
d_call: TRBD1
v_call: TRBV5-1
clone_size: NA
cdr3_aa: CASSGRQGSIGTEAFF
cdr3_nt: TGCGCCAGCAGCGGAAGACAGGGGAGTATCGGCACTGAAGCTTTCTTT

j_call: TRBJ1-1
d_call: TRBD1
v_call: TRBV4-1
clone_size: NA
cdr3_aa: CASSQPWTGVGTEAFF
cdr3_nt: TGCGCCAGCAGCCAACCCTGGACAGGGGTGGGCACTGAAGCTTTCTTT

j_call: TRBJ1-1
d_call: NA
v_call: TRBV6-6
clone_size: NA
cdr3_aa: CASSYSAGANTEAFF
cdr3_nt: TGTGCCAGCAGTTACTCGGCAGGGGCGAACACTGAAGCTTTCTTT

j_call: TRBJ2-1
d_call: TRBD1
v_call: TRBV4-1
clone_size: NA
cdr3_aa: CASSTNRDRVSHNEQFF
cdr3_nt: TGCGCCAGCAGCACCAACCGGGACAGGGTGAGTCACAATGAGCAGTTCTTC

j_call: TRBJ2-6
d_call: TRBD1
v_call: TRBV18
clone_size: NA
cdr3_aa: CASARYVTGLGGANVLTF
cdr3_nt: TGTGCCAGCGCCCGTTATGTGACAGGGCTCGGTGGGGCCAACGTCCTGACTTTC

j_call: TRBJ1-5
d_call: NA
v_call: TRBV21-1
clone_size: NA
cdr3_aa: CASSKENRGVDQPQHF
cdr3_nt: TGTGCCAGCAGCAAAGAAAACAGGGGAGTAGATCAGCCCCAGCATTTT

j_call: TRBJ2-3
d_call: NA
v_call: TRBV4-2
clone_size: NA
cdr3_aa: CASSQERPGTDTQYF
cdr3_nt: TGTGCCAGCAGCCAAGAGAGGCCCGGCACAGATACGCAGTATTTT

j_call: TRBJ1-2
d_call: TRBD1
v_call: TRBV18
clone_size: NA
cdr3_aa: CASSPSGTGGKLGYTF
cdr3_nt: TGTGCCAGCTCACCATCCGGGACAGGGGGCAAACTTGGCTACACCTTC

j_call: TRBJ2-3
d_call: NA
v_call: TRBV4-1
clone_size: NA
cdr3_aa: CASSQKLSGTTDTQYF
cdr3_nt: TGCGCCAGCAGCCAAAAGCTTAGCGGAACCACAGATACGCAGTATTTT

j_call: TRBJ2-3
d_call: TRBD1
v_call: TRBV10-3
clone_size: NA
cdr3_aa: CAISAGQGKDTQYF
cdr3_nt: TGTGCCATCAGTGCCGGACAGGGGAAGGATACGCAGTATTTT

j_call: TRBJ2-5
d_call: TRBD2
v_call: TRBV11-3
clone_size: NA
cdr3_aa: CASSVRGDQETQYF
cdr3_nt: TGTGCCAGCAGCGTCCGGGGGGACCAAGAGACCCAGTACTTC

j_call: TRBJ1-2
d_call: TRBD1
v_call: TRBV6-1
clone_size: NA
cdr3_aa: CASSPGQGSGYGYTF
cdr3_nt: TGTGCCAGCAGTCCAGGACAGGGGTCTGGATATGGCTACACCTTC

j_call: TRBJ2-1
d_call: TRBD1
v_call: TRBV7-8
clone_size: NA
cdr3_aa: CASSRDRVVNNEQFF
cdr3_nt: TGTGCCAGCAGTCGGGACAGGGTGGTAAACAATGAGCAGTTCTTC

j_call: TRBJ1-3
d_call: NA
v_call: TRBV6-5
clone_size: NA
cdr3_aa: CASSYGAPGDTIYF
cdr3_nt: TGTGCCAGCAGTTACGGGGCACCGGGCGACACCATATATTTT

j_call: TRBJ1-2
d_call: NA
v_call: TRBV6-6
clone_size: few
cdr3_aa: CAHGGIGYTF
cdr3_nt: TGTGCACACGGGGGGATCGGCTACACCTTC

j_call: TRBJ1-1
d_call: NA
v_call: TRBV19
clone_size: NA
cdr3_aa: CASSIDKGTEAFF
cdr3_nt: TGTGCCAGTAGTATAGATAAGGGGACTGAAGCTTTCTTT

j_call: TRBJ1-2
d_call: TRBD1
v_call: TRBV4-2
clone_size: once
cdr3_aa: CASSQEFGTGGGYTF
cdr3_nt: TGTGCCAGCAGCCAAGAGTTCGGGACAGGGGGCGGCTACACCTTC

j_call: TRBJ1-2
d_call: NA
v_call: TRBV11-2
clone_size: few
cdr3_aa: CASSLGTAGYTF
cdr3_nt: TGTGCCAGCAGCTTAGGGACAGCTGGCTACACCTTC

j_call: TRBJ1-1
d_call: NA
v_call: TRBV19
clone_size: NA
cdr3_aa: CASSITGIRRYTEAFF
cdr3_nt: TGTGCCAGTAGTATAACAGGGATTCGGCGGTACACTGAAGCTTTCTTT

j_call: TRBJ1-5
d_call: NA
v_call: TRBV25-1
clone_size: NA
cdr3_aa: CASSDGGTPRSNQPQHF
cdr3_nt: TGTGCCAGCAGTGATGGGGGCACCCCGCGGAGCAATCAGCCCCAGCATTTT

j_call: TRBJ1-1
d_call: NA
v_call: TRBV6-1
clone_size: once
cdr3_aa: CASRTGGTEAFF
cdr3_nt: TGTGCCAGCAGGACAGGTGGCACTGAAGCTTTCTTT

j_call: TRBJ2-1
d_call: TRBD2
v_call: TRBV6-4
clone_size: few
cdr3_aa: CASSDETSGGHEQFF
cdr3_nt: TGTGCCAGCAGTGATGAGACTAGCGGGGGTCATGAGCAGTTCTTC

j_call: TRBJ2-1
d_call: TRBD2
v_call: TRBV18
clone_size: NA
cdr3_aa: CASSGEVAGGREYAEQFF
cdr3_nt: TGTGCCAGCTCAGGAGAGGTAGCGGGGGGCCGTGAGTACGCTGAGCAGTTCTTC

j_call: TRBJ2-5
d_call: NA
v_call: TRBV2
clone_size: NA
cdr3_aa: CASSEGTTWETQYF
cdr3_nt: TGTGCCAGCAGTGAAGGGACTACGTGGGAGACCCAGTACTTC

j_call: TRBJ1-2
d_call: NA
v_call: TRBV6-5
clone_size: NA
cdr3_aa: CASSYVHGGNYGYTF
cdr3_nt: TGTGCCAGCAGTTACGTTCACGGGGGAAACTATGGCTACACCTTC

j_call: TRBJ1-1
d_call: NA
v_call: TRBV11-3
clone_size: NA
cdr3_aa: CASSTGITTEAFF
cdr3_nt: TGTGCCAGCAGCACAGGGATTACCACTGAAGCTTTCTTT

j_call: TRBJ1-2
d_call: NA
v_call: TRBV2
clone_size: NA
cdr3_aa: CARQTGNGYTF
cdr3_nt: TGTGCCAGACAGACAGGTAACGGCTACACCTTC

j_call: TRBJ1-1
d_call: TRBD1
v_call: TRBV29-1
clone_size: NA
cdr3_aa: CSGQGTYMNTEAFF
cdr3_nt: TGCAGCGGACAGGGGACTTACATGAACACTGAAGCTTTCTTT

j_call: TRBJ2-1
d_call: TRBD2
v_call: TRBV6-6
clone_size: NA
cdr3_aa: CASSLAGLQGNEQFF
cdr3_nt: TGTGCCAGCAGTTTAGCGGGGCTACAGGGAAATGAGCAGTTCTTC

j_call: TRBJ1-2
d_call: NA
v_call: TRBV6-5
clone_size: NA
cdr3_aa: CASSYRVNYGYTF
cdr3_nt: TGTGCCAGCAGTTACCGGGTAAACTATGGCTACACCTTC

j_call: TRBJ1-2
d_call: TRBD1
v_call: TRBV9
clone_size: NA
cdr3_aa: CASSARTGTGGYGYTF
cdr3_nt: TGTGCCAGCAGCGCCCGGACCGGGACAGGGGGCTATGGCTACACCTTC

j_call: TRBJ1-2
d_call: TRBD1
v_call: TRBV19
clone_size: NA
cdr3_aa: CASTRNGQGVYGYTF
cdr3_nt: TGTGCCAGTACCAGGAACGGACAGGGGGTCTATGGCTACACCTTC

j_call: TRBJ2-5
d_call: TRBD1
v_call: TRBV5-6
clone_size: NA
cdr3_aa: CASTRTGRFETQYF
cdr3_nt: TGTGCCAGTACCCGGACAGGGCGTTTTGAGACCCAGTACTTC

j_call: TRBJ1-5
d_call: NA
v_call: TRBV9
clone_size: NA
cdr3_aa: CASSVATENREGGNQPQHF
cdr3_nt: TGTGCCAGCAGCGTAGCTACGGAAAACAGGGAAGGGGGCAATCAGCCCCAGCATTTT

j_call: TRBJ1-5
d_call: NA
v_call: TRBV11-2
clone_size: NA
cdr3_aa: CASSLAGASQPQHF
cdr3_nt: TGTGCCAGCAGCTTGGCAGGGGCCAGTCAGCCCCAGCATTTT

j_call: TRBJ2-4
d_call: TRBD2
v_call: TRBV5-1
clone_size: NA
cdr3_aa: CASSLGGLAGVGAIQYF
cdr3_nt: TGCGCCAGCAGCTTGGGAGGACTAGCGGGGGTGGGAGCCATTCAGTACTTC

j_call: TRBJ1-5
d_call: NA
v_call: TRBV19
clone_size: NA
cdr3_aa: CASSTLNQPQHF
cdr3_nt: TGTGCCAGTAGTACCCTGAATCAGCCCCAGCATTTT

j_call: TRBJ2-3
d_call: TRBD2
v_call: TRBV4-2
clone_size: NA
cdr3_aa: CASSRIAGGTPNTQYF
cdr3_nt: TGTGCCAGCAGCCGGATAGCGGGGGGGACCCCCAATACGCAGTATTTT

j_call: TRBJ1-3
d_call: TRBD1
v_call: TRBV5-1
clone_size: NA
cdr3_aa: CASSLGQGAGNTIYF
cdr3_nt: TGCGCCAGCAGCTTGGGGCAGGGGGCTGGAAACACCATATATTTT

j_call: TRBJ1-5
d_call: TRBD1
v_call: TRBV9
clone_size: once
cdr3_aa: CASSSGQKNQPQHF
cdr3_nt: TGTGCCAGCAGCTCGGGACAGAAAAATCAGCCCCAGCATTTT

j_call: TRBJ2-6
d_call: NA
v_call: TRBV14
clone_size: NA
cdr3_aa: CASSQEDGDSGANVLTF
cdr3_nt: TGTGCCAGCAGCCAAGAAGACGGGGACTCTGGGGCCAACGTCCTGACTTTC

j_call: TRBJ2-7
d_call: TRBD2
v_call: TRBV6-1
clone_size: NA
cdr3_aa: CASSRLAGDAYEQYF
cdr3_nt: TGTGCCAGCAGCCGACTAGCGGGGGACGCCTACGAGCAGTACTTC

j_call: TRBJ2-3
d_call: NA
v_call: TRBV6-1
clone_size: NA
cdr3_aa: CASNPRGIADTQYF
cdr3_nt: TGTGCCAGCAATCCCAGGGGAATAGCAGATACGCAGTATTTT

j_call: TRBJ2-5
d_call: NA
v_call: TRBV28
clone_size: NA
cdr3_aa: CASSPGRQFIEETQYF
cdr3_nt: TGTGCCAGCAGTCCAGGACGACAGTTTATAGAAGAGACCCAGTACTTC

j_call: TRBJ2-7
d_call: TRBD2
v_call: TRBV6-1
clone_size: NA
cdr3_aa: CASRVERGQFYEQYF
cdr3_nt: TGTGCCAGCAGGGTCGAGCGGGGGCAATTCTACGAGCAGTACTTC

j_call: TRBJ1-1
d_call: NA
v_call: TRBV20-1
clone_size: few
cdr3_aa: CSALKREAFF
cdr3_nt: TGCAGTGCCCTCAAGCGCGAAGCTTTCTTT

j_call: TRBJ2-7
d_call: NA
v_call: TRBV5-6
clone_size: NA
cdr3_aa: CASSLSSTYEQYF
cdr3_nt: TGTGCCAGCAGCTTGTCGTCTACCTACGAGCAGTACTTC

j_call: TRBJ2-3
d_call: TRBD2
v_call: TRBV5-1
clone_size: NA
cdr3_aa: CASSPMSGGGTDTQYF
cdr3_nt: TGCGCCAGCAGCCCCATGTCGGGGGGGGGCACAGATACGCAGTATTTT

j_call: TRBJ2-1
d_call: TRBD2
v_call: TRBV19
clone_size: NA
cdr3_aa: CASMSHGTSYNEQFF
cdr3_nt: TGTGCCAGTATGTCCCACGGGACTAGCTACAATGAGCAGTTCTTC

j_call: TRBJ2-1
d_call: NA
v_call: TRBV5-1
clone_size: NA
cdr3_aa: CASSEWGPRNEQFF
cdr3_nt: TGCGCCAGCAGCGAATGGGGGCCGAGGAATGAGCAGTTCTTC

j_call: TRBJ2-5
d_call: TRBD1
v_call: TRBV29-1
clone_size: NA
cdr3_aa: CSAGRRGQVEETQYF
cdr3_nt: TGCAGCGCTGGGCGCAGGGGGCAGGTTGAAGAGACCCAGTACTTC

j_call: TRBJ1-3
d_call: TRBD1
v_call: TRBV9
clone_size: NA
cdr3_aa: CASSQTGRTGNTIYF
cdr3_nt: TGTGCCAGCAGTCAGACAGGGCGAACTGGAAACACCATATATTTT

j_call: TRBJ1-3
d_call: NA
v_call: TRBV7-8
clone_size: NA
cdr3_aa: CASSLAAGNTIYF
cdr3_nt: TGTGCCAGCAGCTTAGCAGCCGGAAACACCATATATTTT

j_call: TRBJ2-2
d_call: NA
v_call: TRBV5-1
clone_size: NA
cdr3_aa: CASSPREHTGELFF
cdr3_nt: TGCGCCAGCAGCCCAAGGGAGCACACCGGGGAGCTGTTTTTT